These 30 T cell receptor beta chains share one sample of origin, sequenced in a study of blood T cells in healthy people across ages. Using a J-beta primer mix together with a sample-barcoded 5' primer, a second PCR was run for roughly 6 to 12 cycles. TCRdb processed the 5' RACE reads anew with MiXCR; each CDR3 protein has one entry. The sample has hundreds of thousands of distinct CDR3 sequences; 20% to 25% are singletons. Sequencing was carried out using blood. The receptors were sampled from a man between 65 and 80 years old in good health.

This clonotype was recorded a few times. The rearrangement links TRBV20-1 to TRBJ1-1; D perhaps matches TRBD1 (6 bases). Germline CDR1 and CDR2: DFQATT and SNEGSKA (reference sequence). The V gene lost 0 bases and the J gene lost 5 bases, with 16 bases spanning the gap. This CDR3 has 15 residues. The CDR3 DNA reads as TGCAGTGCTAGAGATTGGGGGGGGCGCGGGACTGAAGCTTTCTTT. As protein: CSARDWGGRGTEAFF.

V is TRBV3-1 and J is TRBJ2-7; D is perhaps TRBD2 (6 bases). Trimming cost V 3 bases and J 3 bases, with 15 bases left between them. Germline V lookup: CDR1 LGHDT, CDR2 YNNKEL (reference sequence). The CDR3 length is 15 residues. The CDR3 loop is CASSQRTNANYEQYF. The CDR3 DNA reads as TGTGCCAGCAGCCAGCGGACTAACGCGAACTACGAGCAGTACTTC.

This chain joins TRBV2 and TRBJ1-1; D gene uncertain. V gave up 2 bases and J gave up 4 bases, with 8 bases separating them. Germline CDR1 reads SNHLY; CDR2 reads FYNNEI. The CDR3 consists of 13 residues. The chain's CDR3 is CASSERPGTEAFF. The CDR3 region has the DNA TGTGCCAGCAGTGAAAGACCGGGCACTGAAGCTTTCTTT.

The J gene is TRBJ2-5, the V gene TRBV6-5, with D possibly being TRBD1 (5 bases). V gave up 0 bases and J gave up 4 bases, with 12 bases separating them. The CDR3 loop spans 15 amino acids. From germline, CDR1 is MNHEY and CDR2 SVGAGI. In nucleotides, the CDR3 is TGTGCCAGCAGTTACTCGGGCAGGGTGACAGAGACCCAGTACTTC. Translated: CASSYSGRVTETQYF.

This sequence joins TRBV2 and TRBJ2-2; D is uncertain. V gave up 4 bases and J gave up 5 bases, with 11 bases separating them. Germline-derived CDR1 and CDR2 are SNHLY and FYNNEI. The CDR3 length is 14 residues. The CDR3 here is CASSGEVSTGELFF. In nucleotides, the CDR3 is TGTGCCAGCAGTGGCGAAGTCTCTACCGGGGAGCTGTTTTTT.

J is TRBJ1-1 and V is TRBV7-9; no firm D call. The V gene lost 9 bases and the J gene lost 1 base, with 9 bases spanning the gap. The CDR3 is made up of 12 amino acids. Germline V gives CDR1 SEHNR, CDR2 FQNEAQ (reference sequence). CDR3 loop: CASRVENTEAFF. In nucleotides, the CDR3 is TGTGCCAGTCGCGTCGAGAACACTGAAGCTTTCTTT.

This clonotype was seen a handful of times. This rearrangement joins TRBV2 to TRBJ2-3; 10 bases align to TRBD2. Per germline, CDR1 SNHLY and CDR2 FYNNEI. The ends lost 9 bases at V and 5 bases at J; junction bases unmatched: 2. There are 12 residues in the CDR3. CDR3 nucleotides: TGTGCCAGGAGGACTAGCGGAGATACGCAGTATTTT. It yields the protein CARRTSGDTQYF.

V is TRBV7-8 and J is TRBJ2-7; possibly TRBD1 for D (6 bases). Trimming removed 1 base at V and 2 bases at J, with 15 bases between. The CDR3 runs 16 residues. Looked up from germline, CDR1 is SGHVS and CDR2 is FQNEAQ. Here the CDR3 reads CASSLVRGPIAYEQYF. The CDR3 region has the DNA TGTGCCAGCAGCTTAGTCAGGGGCCCAATCGCCTACGAGCAGTACTTC.

The chain uses TRBV5-1 and TRBJ1-5; a possible D gene is TRBD1 (5 bases). This CDR3 region has 15 residues. Germline V CDR1 and CDR2: SGHRS, YFSETQ. V lost 3 bases and J 2 bases, leaving 12 bases between the germline ends. CDR3 bases: TGCGCCAGCAGCTGGGGGACTCTCGGCAATCAGCCCCAGCATTTT. Protein product: CASSWGTLGNQPQHF.

This clonotype was observed many times. This chain links TRBV7-8 with TRBJ1-1; the D is unclear. Germline V lookup: CDR1 SGHVS, CDR2 FQNEAQ. The CDR3 loop spans 14 amino acids. V lost 1 base and J lost 4, with 10 bases in between. The CDR3 nucleotides read TGTGCCAGCAGCTTAGATAGTTCCTTCACTGAAGCTTTCTTT. Its translation: CASSLDSSFTEAFF. Filled out from reference TRBV7-8 and TRBJ1-1, the complete variable domain reads GAGVSQSPRYKVAKRGQDVALRCDPISGHVSLFWYQQALGQGPEFLTYFQNEAQLDKSGLPSDRFFAERPEGSVSTLKIQRTQQEDSAVYLCASSLDSSFTEAFFGQGTRLTVV.

This clonotype was recorded a few times. J is TRBJ2-3 and V is TRBV29-1; the D is unclear. Germline values: CDR1 SQVTM, CDR2 ANQGSEA. This CDR3 contains 16 residues. V was clipped by 3 bases and J by 4 bases, with 20 bases between them. The CDR3 reads CSVEVARTDVADTQYF. The DNA of the CDR3 is TGCAGCGTTGAGGTCGCAAGAACCGATGTCGCAGATACGCAGTATTTT.

This clonotype was seen a handful of times. This sequence joins TRBV7-2 and TRBJ2-1; 7 positions match TRBD1. Germline assignment: CDR1 SGHTA and CDR2 FQGNSA. With V trimmed by 4 bases and J by 3 bases, 9 bases remained unmatched. The CDR3 consists of 16 residues. The CDR3: CASSSGNRGVYNEQFF. The CDR3 nucleotides read TGTGCCAGCAGCTCAGGTAACAGGGGTGTCTACAATGAGCAGTTCTTC. The full variable domain, in which reference TRBV7-2 and TRBJ2-1 provide the parts outside the CDR3, is GAGVSQSPSNKVTEKGKDVELRCDPISGHTALYWYRQSLGQGLEFLIYFQGNSAPDKSGLPSDRFSAERTGGSVSTLTIQRTQQEDSAVYLCASSSGNRGVYNEQFFGPGTRLTVL.

This clonotype was observed a few times. The rearrangement joins TRBV2 to TRBJ2-7; the D call may be TRBD1 or TRBD2 (6 bases each). V lost 5 bases and J lost 5, with 10 bases in between. CDR3 length: 12 residues. Germline V CDR1 and CDR2: SNHLY, FYNNEI. CDR3 nucleotides: TGTGCCAGCAGTCCGGGGGCCCACGAGCAGTACTTC. It codes for CASSPGAHEQYF.

This chain joins TRBV11-2 and TRBJ2-1; 8 bases map to TRBD2. The CDR3 runs to 14 residues. V was clipped by 5 bases and J by 7 bases; unmatched bases: 7. The germline CDR1 and CDR2 sequences are SGHAT and FQNNGV. CDR3 region: CASSASGSWNEQFF. The CDR3 region has the DNA TGTGCCAGCAGCGCGAGCGGGAGCTGGAATGAGCAGTTCTTC.

The chain has TRBV7-2 and TRBJ2-7; the D gene is possibly TRBD1 (6 bases). The CDR3 extends over 14 amino acids. Trimming pared 6 bases from V and 2 bases from J, leaving 14 bases between. Per germline, CDR1 SGHTA and CDR2 FQGNSA. The CDR3 DNA reads TGTGCCAGCAGAAACTCAGGGGCCACCTACGAGCAGTACTTC. This sequence encodes CASRNSGATYEQYF.

This clonotype was recorded many times. The rearrangement links TRBV5-4 to TRBJ2-7; D unclear. Per germline, CDR1 SGHNT and CDR2 YYREEE (reference sequence). The CDR3 contains 14 residues. V was shortened by 1 base and J by 0 bases, with 8 bases between the two germline ends. The CDR3 loop reads CASSLIPDSYEQYF. In DNA, the CDR3 is TGTGCCAGCAGCTTGATCCCCGACTCCTACGAGCAGTACTTC.

This chain joins TRBV28 and TRBJ1-2, with 9 bases identical to TRBD1. CDR3 length: 15 residues. V was pared by 4 bases and J by 8 bases, with 11 bases of the junction left unmatched. Per the germline V gene, CDR1 is MDHEN and CDR2 is SYDVKM. CDR3 DNA sequence: TGTGCCAGCAGTTCCCTGACAGGGGGAGTCGAGGGCTACACCTTC. This translates into CASSSLTGGVEGYTF.

In this sample, this clonotype turned up many times. The chain carries TRBV27 and TRBJ2-5; a possible D gene is TRBD1 (6 bases). Trimming shortened V by 3 bases and J by 5 bases, and 13 bases separated the two germline ends. Germline V gives CDR1 MNHEY, CDR2 SMNVEV (reference sequence). The CDR3 consists of 14 residues. The CDR3 here is CASSFTGWTETQYF. In DNA, the CDR3 is TGTGCCAGCAGTTTCACAGGGTGGACGGAGACCCAGTACTTC.

In this sample, this clonotype turned up a few times. This sequence joins TRBV20-1 and TRBJ2-5; a possible D gene is TRBD2 (6 bases). The J call may be incorrect, as the DNA end agrees better with TRBJ2-7. This CDR3 region has 13 residues. Germline V gene sequence: CDR1 DFQATT, CDR2 SNEGSKA (reference sequence). CDR3 bases: TGCAGTGCTAGGGAACTAGCAACCTACGAGCAGTACTTC. Its translation is CSARELATYEQYF.

This clonotype has only a few counts. The chain employs TRBV9 and TRBJ2-5; TRBD1 might be the D (7 bases). The assigned J gene may be wrong: the sequence end matches TRBJ2-7 better. This CDR3 contains 15 residues. CDR1 is SGDLS and CDR2 is YYNGEE in the germline V gene. The CDR3 bases are TGTGCCAGCAGCGTGACAGGGAATAGCGGATACGAGCAGTACTTC. Its protein product is CASSVTGNSGYEQYF.

Ten or more counts support this clonotype. V and J are TRBV2 and TRBJ2-5, with D hard to call. The germline gives CDR1 SNHLY, CDR2 FYNNEI. The CDR3 has 11 amino acids. With 4 bases removed from V and 5 bases from J, the gap between germline ends came to 5 bases. CDR3 coding DNA: TGTGCCAGCAGTGTCGTCGAGACCCAGTACTTC. This sequence encodes CASSVVETQYF.

This clonotype was seen only a few times. The CDR3 region has the DNA TGTGCCACCAGCAGAGATCGTCTAGCGGGAGTCCGGAATGAGCAGTTCTTC. Protein: CATSRDRLAGVRNEQFF. The rearrangement uses TRBV15 and TRBJ2-1, with 10 nucleotides matching TRBD2. J gave up 7 bases and V 0 bases, and 9 bases lay outside the gene matches. The germline gives CDR1 LNHNV, CDR2 YYDKDF (reference sequence). This CDR3 comprises 17 residues.

This clonotype was detected once. This rearrangement joins TRBV6-5 to TRBJ1-2, with 9 bases that match TRBD1. This CDR3 spans 14 amino acids. V lost 6 bases and J lost 7; bases outside the gene matches: 9. Germline CDR1 reads MNHEY; CDR2 reads SVGAGI. CDR3 protein: CASSLIQGAVGYTF. The CDR3 region has the DNA TGTGCCAGCAGCCTTATACAGGGGGCCGTTGGCTACACCTTC.

This clonotype was seen a few times. Written as DNA, the CDR3 is TGTGCCAGTAGTATGGGAGGAGGGCAGTATTTT. Translating gives CASSMGGGQYF. The chain recombines TRBV19 with TRBJ2-3, with D maybe TRBD2 (6 bases). The length of the CDR3 is 11 residues. Deletions cut 3 bases from V and 11 bases from J, with 9 bases between. Germline V gives CDR1 LNHDA, CDR2 SQIVND (reference sequence).

This clonotype was observed a few times. The V and J genes are TRBV3-1 and TRBJ2-7; D not resolved. Germline assignment: CDR1 LGHDT and CDR2 YNNKEL (reference sequence). This CDR3 has 12 amino acids. The V gene lost 7 bases and the J gene lost 2 bases, with 9 bases spanning the gap. The DNA for the CDR3 is TGTGCCAGCACCGGCCCCACCTACGAGCAGTACTTC. This codes for CASTGPTYEQYF.

Remarks on this clonotype: One end of the junction varies from germline; a read error may be responsible. CDR3 in amino acids: CSTRPSGTVSYEQYF. The CDR3 DNA reads TGCAGTACTAGACCTAGCGGGACTGTCTCCTACGAGCAGTACTTC. The chain couples TRBV20-1 to TRBJ2-7; 9 bases are a match to TRBD2. This CDR3 spans 15 amino acids. Germline V CDR1 and CDR2: DFQATT, SNEGSKA (reference sequence).

The genes are TRBV2 and TRBJ2-7; no clear D. The CDR3 length is 11 residues. Between the trimmed V and J ends, which lost 4 bases and 6 bases, there was a span of 7 bases. Germline CDR1 SNHLY, CDR2 FYNNEI. This CDR3 is CASSARVEQYF. CDR3 nucleotide sequence: TGTGCCAGCAGTGCTAGGGTCGAGCAGTACTTC.

This clonotype was seen a handful of times. This rearrangement joins TRBV9 to TRBJ2-5, with D unclear. Trimming stripped 2 bases from V and 1 base from J, with 6 bases between. CDR1 is SGDLS and CDR2 is YYNGEE in the germline V gene. The CDR3 covers 13 residues. CDR3 nucleotides: TGTGCCAGCAGCGTCTACAGCCAAGAGACCCAGTACTTC. It is translated as CASSVYSQETQYF. Combining the CDR3 with reference TRBV9 and TRBJ2-5 gives the whole variable domain DSGVTQTPKHLITATGQRVTLRCSPRSGDLSVYWYQQSLDQGLQFLIQYYNGEERAKGNILERFSAQQFPDLHSELNLSSLELGDSALYFCASSVYSQETQYFGPGTRLLVL.

V is TRBV9 and J is TRBJ2-1; 8 nucleotides agree with TRBD1. The DNA end favors TRBJ2-5, so the J call may be wrong. CDR1 and CDR2 (germline): SGDLS, YYNGEE. The CDR3 is made up of 14 amino acids. The CDR3 spells CASSVDTGGKTQYF. The CDR3 DNA reads TGTGCCAGCAGCGTAGACACAGGGGGGAAGACCCAGTACTTC.

This chain uses TRBV20-1 with TRBJ1-4, with D tentatively TRBD1 (5 bases). With 5 bases removed from V and 7 bases from J, the gap between germline ends came to 17 bases. The CDR3 is made up of 14 amino acids. Germline V gene lookup returns CDR1 DFQATT and CDR2 SNEGSKA (reference sequence). CDR3 bases: TGCAGTGCTCAGGGTGTCGGGGACTCTGAAAAACTGTTTTTT. This translates into CSAQGVGDSEKLFF.